This TCR beta chain appears in the sequencing data of a study of blood T cells in healthy people across ages. Study-level results: Any conclusive comparison of naive versus antigen-experienced cells was prevented by using unsorted PBMCs.

V lost 0 bases, J lost 3 bases, and 17 bases lay in between. Germline V gene data show CDR1 as SEHNR and CDR2 as FQNEAQ (reference sequence). The CDR3 covers 17 residues. Each donor supplied roughly 9.1 milliliters of peripheral blood. Details on this clonotype: Its specificity is not known.

Through a sample-barcoded 5' primer and a J-beta primer mix, a second PCR was run for roughly 6 to 11 cycles. Via MiXCR, TCRdb re-called the 5' RACE reads, giving one row per CDR3 protein. This table holds just over 800,000 distinct CDR3 sequences, 62% found once. The genes are TRBV7-9 and TRBJ2-5; TRBD2 is a possible D gene (6 bases). This clonotype was sampled from a man aged 25 to 40 in good health. The specimen sequenced was blood. DNA for the CDR3: TGTGCCAGCAGCTTAGCTCGGGGGACCCAAAGGAAAGAGACCCAGTACTTC. The encoded protein is CASSLARGTQRKETQYF.